The rows below give T cell receptor beta chains drawn from one sample of a study of T cell repertoires in ileal Crohn's disease. Profiling relied on immunoSEQ multiplex PCR, and the TCRdb table lists in-frame clones only, not all of them. The table shows over 7,500 clones, with around 80% occurring only once. Sequenced: ileal tissue. These TCRs come from an adult with Crohn's disease. CDR3s include the opening cysteine and the closing phenylalanine or tryptophan. A D gene is named only where the DNA matches it firmly. Not all rows give a size; the values are once, few, many and, for expanded clones, a class.

j_call,clone_size,v_call,d_call,cdr3_nt,cdr3_aa
TRBJ2-7,.,TRBV6-5,.,TGTGCCAGCAGTTTTATGACTAGTGGGTACGAGCAGTACTTC,CASSFMTSGYEQYF
TRBJ1-2,few,TRBV4-3,TRBD1,TGCGCCAGCAGCCTCTACTCCCCGGGACAGGGTAACTATGGCTACACCTTC,CASSLYSPGQGNYGYTF
TRBJ2-7,.,TRBV7-9,.,TGTGCCAGCAGCTACAGGAGAAACTCCTACGAGCAGTACTTC,CASSYRRNSYEQYF
TRBJ1-2,.,TRBV9,.,TGTGCCAGAGGGGGAGATGGCTACACCTTC,CARGGDGYTF
TRBJ1-3,.,TRBV7-6,.,TGTGCCAGCAGCTTAGCGCAGGGCCTCAGCTCTGGAAACACCATATATTTT,CASSLAQGLSSGNTIYF
TRBJ1-4,.,TRBV28,.,TGTGCCAGCAGTTCCGGTTGGGAAAAACTGTTTTTT,CASSSGWEKLFF
TRBJ2-1,.,TRBV2,.,TGTGCCACCGAGGTTGTTAAGGAGAGTGAGCAGTTCTTC,CATEVVKESEQFF
TRBJ1-3,few,TRBV28,.,TGTGCCAGCAGCTTGAGTGGTCGGGAAAACACCATATATTTT,CASSLSGRENTIYF
TRBJ2-7,.,TRBV10-2,TRBD1,TGCGCCAGCAAGTCGGGACAGGGGTACGAGCAGTACTTC,CASKSGQGYEQYF
TRBJ2-5,once,TRBV7-2,TRBD2,TGTGCCAGCAGCTTAGGGCGGGGGGGGGAGACCCAGTACTTC,CASSLGRGGETQYF
TRBJ2-7,.,TRBV30,.,TGTGCCTGGAGTACGAGCCACTACGAGCAGTACTTC,CAWSTSHYEQYF
TRBJ1-1,few,TRBV4-1,.,TGCGCCAGCAGCCAAGGGGCTGATATGAACACTGAAGCTTTCTTT,CASSQGADMNTEAFF
TRBJ2-1,.,TRBV27,TRBD2,TGTGCCAGCAGTGCCTGGACTAGCTACAATGAGCAGTTCTTC,CASSAWTSYNEQFF
TRBJ1-2,.,TRBV28,.,TGTGCCAGCAACTCCGACATTGATGGCTACACCTTC,CASNSDIDGYTF
TRBJ1-5,.,TRBV19,TRBD1,TGTGCCGCCTCAGGACAGGGGTATCAGCCCCAGCATTTT,CAASGQGYQPQHF
TRBJ2-7,.,TRBV27,.,TGTGCCAGCAGTTTATTTGGGAGGCCCTCCTACGAGCAGTACTTC,CASSLFGRPSYEQYF
TRBJ2-5,.,TRBV4-1,TRBD2,TGCGCCAGCAGCCGGACTAGCGGGGAATTGGCCCAGTACTTC,CASSRTSGELAQYF
TRBJ1-6,.,TRBV9,.,TGTGCCAGCAGCGTATCTTCAGGGAATGGTTCACCCCTCCACTTT,CASSVSSGNGSPLHF
TRBJ1-5,.,TRBV7-8,.,TGTGCCAGCAGCTTATCACAGGGACAGCCCCAGCATTTT,CASSLSQGQPQHF